One sample yielded the 27 T cell receptor beta chains listed below, sequenced in a study of T cells expressing NK-cell markers. TCRdb re-called the 5' RACE reads and gives one entry per CDR3 protein, without DNA. Its table lists about 450,000 distinct CDR3 sequences. The specimen was blood T cells: a sorted CD56 or NKG2C T cell subset, CD4+ or CD8+ T cells, or bulk PBMC T cells (not recorded which). The receptors stem from a woman aged 18-70 years in good health.

The chain links TRBV7-3 to TRBJ1-1; the TCRdb D gene call, TRBD1, has no DNA to confirm it. CDR1 is SGHTA and CDR2 is FQGTGA in the germline V gene. This CDR3 comprises 13 residues. The CDR3 sequence: CASSLLGGSEAFF.

The rearrangement links TRBV6-2 or TRBV6-3 to TRBJ2-5; TCRdb gives TRBD2 as the D gene, but with no DNA this cannot be confirmed. Germline V gene sequence: CDR1 MNHEY, CDR2 SVGEGT. This CDR3 has 14 amino acids. The CDR3 spells CASSSSGAGETQYF.

The V call is TRBV27, the J call TRBJ1-5. Per the germline V gene, CDR1 is MNHEY and CDR2 is SMNVEV (reference sequence). The length of the CDR3 is 14 residues. The CDR3 reads CASSYRLGGQPQHF.

The genes are TRBV2 and TRBJ2-1; TCRdb picks TRBD1, but there is no DNA to check that call. This CDR3 comprises 13 residues. The germline V gene encodes CDR1 SNHLY and CDR2 FYNNEI. CDR3 protein: CASSEEGPTEQFF.

This chain joins TRBV20-1 and TRBJ2-1; checking the TCRdb D call of TRBD1 is not possible without DNA. The CDR3 has 14 residues. CDR1 is DFQATT and CDR2 is SNEGSKA in the germline V gene (reference sequence). The chain's CDR3 is CSAVAATGIGEQFF.

The rearrangement links TRBV7-9 to TRBJ1-1; the TCRdb call, TRBD1, lacks DNA for checking. Per germline, CDR1 SEHNR and CDR2 FQNEAQ (reference sequence). CDR3 length: 14 amino acids. CDR3 amino acids: CASAGTGETTEAFF.

The CDR3 sequence: CASSVEGYNSPLHF. This rearrangement joins TRBV9 to TRBJ1-6. Looked up from germline, CDR1 is SGDLS and CDR2 is YYNGEE. The CDR3 is 14 amino acids.

V is TRBV11-2 and J is TRBJ1-6. Germline V lookup: CDR1 SGHAT, CDR2 FQNNGV. The CDR3 sequence is 14 residues long. Here the CDR3 reads CASLGSSYNSPLHF.

This chain uses TRBV4-1 with TRBJ2-1; the TCRdb D gene call, TRBD1, has no DNA to confirm it. CDR1 and CDR2 from the germline V gene are MGHRA and YSYEKL. CDR3 length: 13 residues. The CDR3 region is CASSPGTANEQFF.

This chain links TRBV11-1 with TRBJ2-1. CDR1 and CDR2 from the germline V gene are SGHAT and FQDESV (reference sequence). The CDR3 extends over 13 amino acids. This chain's CDR3 is CASSHTPNNEQFF.

V gene TRBV5-6 combines with J gene TRBJ2-7; no DNA is available, so the TRBD2 call from TCRdb remains unchecked. CDR1 and CDR2 from the germline V gene are SGHDT and YYEEEE. This CDR3 spans 14 amino acids. CDR3 in amino acids: CASSLDSGSYEQYF.

The gene calls are TRBV27 and TRBJ2-7. The CDR3 runs to 13 residues. Per the germline V gene, CDR1 is MNHEY and CDR2 is SMNVEV (reference sequence). CDR3 residues: CASSWRDGYEQYF.

The chain couples TRBV7-3 to TRBJ2-6. Per the germline V gene, CDR1 is SGHTA and CDR2 is FQGTGA. The CDR3 contains 16 residues. This CDR3 is CASSPYSGSGANVLTF.

The rearrangement joins TRBV6-5 to TRBJ2-1; TCRdb reports TRBD1, a call that lacks DNA to check it against. The CDR3 totals 15 residues. The germline V gene encodes CDR1 MNHEY and CDR2 SVGAGI. The chain's CDR3 is CASSSTGNHLDEQFF.

The gene calls are TRBV20-1 and TRBJ2-7; there is no DNA to check the TCRdb D call of TRBD1. The CDR3 totals 16 residues. Germline CDR1 DFQATT, CDR2 SNEGSKA (reference sequence). The CDR3 is CSARDPGSYSSYEQYF.

This chain joins TRBV12-3 or TRBV12-4 and TRBJ1-1. CDR3 size: 15 residues. The CDR3 sequence is CASYGDGGFGTEAFF.

The CDR3 loop is CSVDEGYEQYF. The V and J genes are TRBV29-1 and TRBJ2-7. CDR1 SQVTM and CDR2 ANQGSEA come from the germline V gene. CDR3 length: 11 residues.

V usage is TRBV7-2 and J usage is TRBJ2-1; the D gene TCRdb calls, TRBD2, cannot be checked with no DNA. CDR1 SGHTA and CDR2 FQGNSA come from the germline V gene. The length of the CDR3 is 17 residues. CDR3 in amino acids: CASSSRASGLGINEQFF.

The chain combines TRBV15 with TRBJ2-1. The CDR3 is made up of 12 amino acids. CDR1 and CDR2 (germline): LNHNV, YYDKDF (reference sequence). CDR3 region: CATSWEYNEQFF. Full variable domain (outside the CDR3, taken from reference TRBV15 and TRBJ2-1): DAMVIQNPRYQVTQFGKPVTLSCSQTLNHNVMYWYQQKSSQAPKLLFHYYDKDFNNEADTPDNFQSRRPNTSFCFLDIRSPGLGDTAMYLCATSWEYNEQFFGPGTRLTVL.

This chain uses TRBV12-3 or TRBV12-4 with TRBJ2-5; without DNA, the TCRdb call of TRBD1 cannot be checked. The CDR3 has 14 residues. CDR3 amino acids: CASSRQGPPETQYF.

The CDR3 loop is CASSLTNTPYEQYF. The chain employs TRBV28 and TRBJ2-7. Germline-derived CDR1 and CDR2 are MDHEN and SYDVKM. The length of the CDR3 is 14 residues.

The chain employs TRBV12-3 or TRBV12-4 and TRBJ2-5; without DNA, the TCRdb call of TRBD2 cannot be checked. The CDR3 covers 15 residues. CDR3 loop: CASTLLSGGVETQYF.

The genes are TRBV9 and TRBJ2-1; the D gene TCRdb calls, TRBD2, cannot be checked with no DNA. The CDR3 runs 16 residues. CDR1 is SGDLS and CDR2 is YYNGEE in the germline V gene. The CDR3 spells CASSVVAGSSYNEQFF.

V and J are TRBV5-1 and TRBJ2-1; the D call from TCRdb, TRBD2, cannot be confirmed without DNA. The CDR3 extends over 16 amino acids. The V gene's germline CDR1 is SGHRS and CDR2 YFSETQ. CDR3 residues: CASSLGGTLMGNEQFF.

V usage is TRBV5-6 and J usage is TRBJ2-7; TCRdb gives TRBD2 as the D gene, but with no DNA this cannot be confirmed. This CDR3 comprises 17 residues. The germline V gene has CDR1 SGHDT and CDR2 YYEEEE. The CDR3 region is CASSLRQTGTASSEQYF.

The CDR3: CSASRIRTGGANYGYTF. The chain couples TRBV20-1 to TRBJ1-2; TCRdb indicates TRBD1, and absent DNA this call remains unverified. CDR1 and CDR2 from the germline V gene are DFQATT and SNEGSKA (reference sequence). The CDR3 covers 17 residues.

The chain has TRBV12-3 or TRBV12-4 and TRBJ2-3. There are 13 residues in the CDR3. CDR3 residues: CASTFSHTDTQYF.